Below are 21 T cell receptor beta chains sequenced from a single sample in a study of tumor-infiltrating lymphocytes in oesophageal squamous cell carcinoma (dated by TCRdb to the mid-2010s). The receptor library was made with PCR. The instrument was an Illumina HiSeq 1500. Starting from the raw public reads, TCRdb applied fastp trimming at Q25, assembled clones with MiXCR and retained in-frame beta chains. Entries that share a CDR3 protein sequence are merged under the most common genes and DNA. This sample holds under 12,000 distinct CDR3 sequences; 50% to 55% were observed only once. The top ten clonotypes cover roughly 20% of the sample. The specimen was esophageal tumor tissue. The receptors stem from a female donor with esophageal squamous cell carcinoma.

The gene calls are TRBV28 and TRBJ2-7; 8 bases are a match to TRBD2. From germline, CDR1 is MDHEN and CDR2 SYDVKM. CDR3 length: 17 amino acids. Trimming at V came to 6 bases and at J to 0 bases, leaving 13 bases not matched to a gene. Written as DNA, the CDR3 is TGTGCCAGCAGCTCCCCTCATCGGGCGGGAGGCTCCTACGAGCAGTACTTC. Translating gives CASSSPHRAGGSYEQYF. Complete variable domain (other parts from reference TRBV28 and TRBJ2-7): DVKVTQSSRYLVKRTGEKVFLECVQDMDHENMFWYRQDPGLGLRLIYFSYDVKMKEKGDIPEGYSVSREKKERFSLILESASTNQTSMYLCASSSPHRAGGSYEQYFGPGTRLTVT.

This chain links TRBV7-9 with TRBJ2-7, with D perhaps being TRBD1 or TRBD2 (7 bases each). Trimming removed 4 bases from V and 2 bases from J, with 27 bases in between. From germline, CDR1 is SEHNR and CDR2 FQNEAQ (reference sequence). The CDR3 covers 19 residues. The CDR3 is CASSSPRRGGQPTTYEQYF. DNA of the CDR3: TGTGCCAGCAGCTCTCCGCGGCGCGGGGGACAGCCTACCACCTACGAGCAGTACTTC.

The V and J genes are TRBV29-1 and TRBJ1-2; D remains unclear. V lost 4 bases to trimming and J lost 5 bases, with 23 bases between them. The CDR3 is 16 residues long. CDR1 and CDR2 from the germline V gene are SQVTM and ANQGSEA. The CDR3 sequence: CSVALDREIFSYGYTF. CDR3 nucleotides: TGCAGCGTTGCCCTGGATAGGGAGATATTTTCGTATGGCTACACCTTC.

This CDR3 reads CASSLFQGVFQETQYF. In DNA form, the CDR3 reads TGTGCCAGCAGTTTATTTCAGGGGGTCTTCCAAGAGACCCAGTACTTC. V is TRBV28 and J is TRBJ2-5; 7 nucleotides line up with TRBD1. V dropped 1 base and J dropped 1; count of bases not matched to a gene: 6. The CDR3 is made up of 16 amino acids. Germline CDR1 MDHEN, CDR2 SYDVKM. Drawing the rest from reference TRBV28 and TRBJ2-5, the complete variable domain is DVKVTQSSRYLVKRTGEKVFLECVQDMDHENMFWYRQDPGLGLRLIYFSYDVKMKEKGDIPEGYSVSREKKERFSLILESASTNQTSMYLCASSLFQGVFQETQYFGPGTRLLVL.

The rearrangement links TRBV7-8 to TRBJ2-5; the match to TRBD1 covers 8 bases. Germline V gene lookup returns CDR1 SGHVS and CDR2 FQNEAQ. V was pared by 1 base and J by 2 bases, with 3 bases of the junction left unmatched. The CDR3 length is 15 residues. CDR3 DNA: TGTGCCAGCAGCTTAGAAGGGACAGGACAAGAGACCCAGTACTTC. This codes for CASSLEGTGQETQYF.

By proportion, this clonotype is large. This chain links TRBV7-9 with TRBJ2-1; D remains ambiguous. Deletions cut 3 bases from V and 0 bases from J, with 9 bases between. The CDR3 sequence is 15 residues long. From germline, CDR1 is SEHNR and CDR2 FQNEAQ (reference sequence). This CDR3 is CASSFTWSSYNEQFF. In DNA, the CDR3 is TGTGCCAGCAGCTTTACATGGAGCTCCTACAATGAGCAGTTCTTC.

This chain uses TRBV7-6 with TRBJ1-6; TRBD1 is a possible D gene (6 bases). Trimming left V 3 bases short and J 10 bases short, with 13 bases between. CDR1 and CDR2 (germline): SGHVS, FNYEAQ. This CDR3 has 14 residues. The CDR3 loop is CASSFLTGNSPLHF. CDR3 coding DNA: TGTGCCAGCAGCTTCCTCACAGGGAACTCACCCCTCCACTTT.

The chain uses TRBV29-1 and TRBJ2-3; D unclear. This CDR3 contains 15 residues. V was cut by 3 bases and J by 4 bases, with 17 bases left in between. Germline CDR1 is SQVTM and CDR2 is ANQGSEA. In DNA form, the CDR3 reads TGCAGCGTTGATCATTGGGCCCAAACCCCAGATACGCAGTATTTT. Protein product: CSVDHWAQTPDTQYF.

In its sample, this clonotype was seen a few times. The chain links TRBV4-2 to TRBJ2-3; TRBD2 aligns across 9 bases. Germline trimming cut 0 bases from V and 2 bases from J; bases unmatched to any gene: 6. CDR3 size: 17 residues. The germline CDR1 and CDR2 sequences are LGHNA and YNFKEQ. Written as DNA, the CDR3 is TGTGCCAGCAGCCAAGACCGACTAGCGGAGATCACAGATACGCAGTATTTT. This translates into CASSQDRLAEITDTQYF.

The V gene is TRBV7-3, the J gene TRBJ2-3, with 8 bases lining up with TRBD1. The V gene's germline CDR1 is SGHTA and CDR2 FQGTGA. Losses at the gene ends were 3 bases for V and 14 bases for J; bases not matched to a gene: 13. This CDR3 has 14 amino acids. CDR3 nucleotides: TGTGCCAGCAGCTTCAGGGGGCAGGGCGGGGAGCTGTATTTT. Translating gives CASSFRGQGGELYF.

This clonotype was seen a handful of times. The rearrangement joins TRBV7-2 to TRBJ2-3; possible D gene TRBD2, 5 bases. This CDR3 contains 14 residues. CDR1 is SGHTA, CDR2 FQGNSA, per germline. The ends were cut back, 4 bases at V and 0 bases at J, with 8 bases in the middle. The CDR3 bases are TGTGCCAGCAGCTCGGACTCGAGCACAGATACGCAGTATTTT. Residues: CASSSDSSTDTQYF.

V and J are TRBV12-3 or TRBV12-4 and TRBJ2-3, with 9 bases aligning to TRBD1. The CDR3 sequence is 15 residues long. Trimming took 7 bases from V and 2 from J; bases not matched to a gene: 7. Here the CDR3 DNA reads TGTGCCAGCACCTCTGGGACAGGGCACACAGATACGCAGTATTTT. The encoded protein is CASTSGTGHTDTQYF.

The chain combines TRBV12-3 or TRBV12-4 with TRBJ1-2; D not resolved. The CDR3 totals 15 residues. With 3 bases removed from V and 5 bases from J, the gap between germline ends came to 16 bases. The CDR3 DNA is TGTGCCAGCAGTTTCAAAGGCATCGGGGTTTATGGCTACACCTTC. Amino acid sequence: CASSFKGIGVYGYTF.

The gene calls are TRBV27 and TRBJ2-1, with D unclear. CDR3 length equals 16 residues. V was trimmed by 4 bases and J by 0 bases, leaving 13 bases between them. Germline V lookup: CDR1 MNHEY, CDR2 SMNVEV (reference sequence). The DNA of the CDR3 is TGTGCCAGCAGTTCTGGGATCATTAGCTCCTACAATGAGCAGTTCTTC. This codes for CASSSGIISSYNEQFF.

This clonotype came up many times. V is TRBV18 and J is TRBJ2-5; TRBD2 matches at 16 bases. There are 17 residues in the CDR3. The germline V gene has CDR1 KGHSH and CDR2 LQKENI. The ends lost 8 bases at V and 4 bases at J; junction bases unmatched: 10. The chain's CDR3 is CASSPGLAGGPRETQYF. CDR3 DNA sequence: TGTGCCAGCAGCCCGGGACTAGCGGGAGGGCCACGAGAGACCCAGTACTTC.

V usage is TRBV7-2 and J usage is TRBJ2-3; 8 bases match TRBD2. CDR1 and CDR2 from the germline V gene are SGHTA and FQGNSA. The ends lost 5 bases at V and 3 bases at J; junction bases unmatched: 7. The CDR3 totals 15 residues. CDR3 in amino acids: CASSPPGLGTDTQYF. In DNA, the CDR3 is TGTGCCAGCAGCCCTCCGGGACTAGGAACAGATACGCAGTATTTT.

This clonotype showed up many times. This chain connects TRBV5-6 to TRBJ1-2, with 8 bases that match TRBD1. CDR3 size: 14 residues. The trim removed 5 bases at V and 1 base at J, leaving 4 bases unmatched. Germline V CDR1 and CDR2: SGHDT, YYEEEE. In DNA, the CDR3 is TGTGCCAGCAGTCGGGACAGGAGTAACTATGGCTACACCTTC. Residues: CASSRDRSNYGYTF.

This chain uses TRBV7-8 with TRBJ2-7; maybe TRBD2 (5 bases). Matching the DNA end better, TRBJ2-4 makes the J call doubtful. The CDR3 extends over 16 amino acids. Germline V gene sequence: CDR1 SGHVS, CDR2 FQNEAQ. CDR3 DNA: TGTGCCAGCAGCAAAGACGGGATACTAGCCAAAAACATTCAGTACTTC. Translation: CASSKDGILAKNIQYF.

The gene calls are TRBV7-6 and TRBJ2-3; unclear D gene. The DNA end favors TRBJ2-1, so the J call may be wrong. The CDR3 spans 13 residues. Germline assignment: CDR1 SGHVS and CDR2 FNYEAQ. Here the CDR3 reads CASSLADGNEQFF. The CDR3 DNA sequence: TGTGCCAGCAGCTTAGCCGACGGGAATGAGCAGTTCTTC.

V usage is TRBV28 and J usage is TRBJ1-2; D is uncertain. From germline, CDR1 is MDHEN and CDR2 SYDVKM. The CDR3 is 14 amino acids. Between the trimmed V and J ends, which lost 6 bases and 3 bases, there was a span of 14 bases. CDR3 region: CASRFPTPHYGYTF. DNA of the CDR3: TGTGCCAGCAGGTTCCCGACACCTCACTATGGCTACACCTTC.

V usage is TRBV28 and J usage is TRBJ2-6; D is possibly TRBD1 (5 bases). From germline, CDR1 is MDHEN and CDR2 SYDVKM. The CDR3 loop spans 16 amino acids. The V end lost 5 bases, the J end lost 0 bases, and 11 bases lay between the germline ends. The CDR3 loop reads CASSPWGPSGANVLTF. As DNA, the CDR3 is TGTGCCAGCAGTCCGTGGGGCCCCTCTGGGGCCAACGTCCTGACTTTC.